The entry below gives a single T cell receptor beta chain sequence along with its context. The sample comes from a study of blood T cell repertoires in COVID-19. Study background: Specimens from acute and convalescent COVID-19 originated in the United States, Italy and Spain. PBMCs, B-cell-depleted T cells, or T cells were the source of the cDNA or gDNA that made up the material.

The length of the CDR3 is 15 residues. Trimming shortened V by 1 base and J by 0 bases, and 10 bases separated the two germline ends. CDR1 is SGHNT, CDR2 YYREEE, per germline (reference sequence). Only in-frame clones appear in the TCRdb table, and some are missing; sequencing was by immunoSEQ multiplex PCR. The table shows about 120,000 clones, with 85% to 90% occurring only once. V gene TRBV5-4 combines with J gene TRBJ1-1; a possible D gene is TRBD1 (5 bases). The clonotype originates from a man in his 60s with acute or convalescent COVID-19. Material for sequencing was peripheral blood. This chain's CDR3 is CASSLNAGLNTEAFF. CDR3 bases: TGTGCCAGCAGCTTGAATGCAGGGTTGAACACTGAAGCTTTCTTT.